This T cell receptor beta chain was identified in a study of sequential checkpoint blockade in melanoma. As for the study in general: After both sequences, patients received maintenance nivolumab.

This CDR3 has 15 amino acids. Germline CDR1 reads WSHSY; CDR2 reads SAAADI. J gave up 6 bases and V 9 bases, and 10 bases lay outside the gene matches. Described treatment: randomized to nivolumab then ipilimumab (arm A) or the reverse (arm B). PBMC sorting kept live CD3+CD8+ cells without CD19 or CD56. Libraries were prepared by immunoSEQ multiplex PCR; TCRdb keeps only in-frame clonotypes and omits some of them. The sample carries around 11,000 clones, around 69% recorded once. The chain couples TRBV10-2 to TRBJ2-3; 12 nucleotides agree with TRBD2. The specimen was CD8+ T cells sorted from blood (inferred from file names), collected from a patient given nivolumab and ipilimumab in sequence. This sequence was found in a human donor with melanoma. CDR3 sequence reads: CASLLAGGQEDTQYF. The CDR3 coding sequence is TGCGCCAGTTTACTAGCGGGAGGCCAAGAGGATACGCAGTATTTT.